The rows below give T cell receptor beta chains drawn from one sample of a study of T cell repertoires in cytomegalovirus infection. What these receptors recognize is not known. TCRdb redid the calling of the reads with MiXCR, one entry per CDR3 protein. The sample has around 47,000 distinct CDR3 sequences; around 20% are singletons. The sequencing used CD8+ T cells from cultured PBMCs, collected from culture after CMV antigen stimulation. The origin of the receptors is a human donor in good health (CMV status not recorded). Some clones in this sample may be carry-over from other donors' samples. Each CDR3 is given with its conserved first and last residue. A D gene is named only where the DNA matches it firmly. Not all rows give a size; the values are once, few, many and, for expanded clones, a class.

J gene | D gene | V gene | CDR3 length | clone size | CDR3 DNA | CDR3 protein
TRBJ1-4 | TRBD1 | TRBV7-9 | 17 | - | TGTGCCAGCAGCTTCCCCGGACAGGGATCGACTAATGAAAAACTGTTTTTT | CASSFPGQGSTNEKLFF
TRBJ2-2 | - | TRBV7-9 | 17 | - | TGTGCCAGCAGCTTAGCCCCCCCGGACAGGAACACCGGGGAGCTGTTTTTT | CASSLAPPDRNTGELFF
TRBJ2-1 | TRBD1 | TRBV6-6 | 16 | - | TGTGCCAGCAGTCCCTTCGGACAGGCCACACTCAATGAGCAGTTCTTC | CASSPFGQATLNEQFF
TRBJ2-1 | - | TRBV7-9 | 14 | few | TGTGCCAGCAGCTTAGCCGGAAGAGGAAATGAGCAGTTCTTC | CASSLAGRGNEQFF
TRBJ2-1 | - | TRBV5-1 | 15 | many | TGCGCCAGCAGCTCGACGACGAGCTCCTACAATGAGCAGTTCTTC | CASSSTTSSYNEQFF
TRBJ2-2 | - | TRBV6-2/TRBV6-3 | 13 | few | TGTGCCAGCAGCCGGGATGATTTCGGGGAGCTGTTTTTT | CASSRDDFGELFF
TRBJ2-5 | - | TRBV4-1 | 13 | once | TGCGCCAGCAGCCAAGATGACATGGAGACCCAGTACTTC | CASSQDDMETQYF
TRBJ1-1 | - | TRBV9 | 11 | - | TGTGCCAGCAGCCCAAGGACTGAAGCTTTCTTT | CASSPRTEAFF
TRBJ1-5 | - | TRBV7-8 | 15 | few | TGTGCCAGCAGCTCTTGGGGGGAAGGCAATCAGCCCCAGCATTTT | CASSSWGEGNQPQHF
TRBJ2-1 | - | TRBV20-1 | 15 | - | TGCAGTGCTAGAGATCGGGAGGGGGCATATAATGAGCAGTTCTTC | CSARDREGAYNEQFF
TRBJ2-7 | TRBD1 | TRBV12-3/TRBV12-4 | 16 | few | TGTGCCAGCAGTGGTCACGGGACAGGGAGCTCCTACGAGCAGTACTTC | CASSGHGTGSSYEQYF
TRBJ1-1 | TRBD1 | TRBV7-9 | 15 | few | TGTGCCAGCAGCCCACGGACAGGGGGAGGCACTGAAGCTTTCTTT | CASSPRTGGGTEAFF
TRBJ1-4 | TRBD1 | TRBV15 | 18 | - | TGTGCCACCAGCAGAGATAGGGACAGGGGCACAACTAATGAAAAACTGTTTTTT | CATSRDRDRGTTNEKLFF
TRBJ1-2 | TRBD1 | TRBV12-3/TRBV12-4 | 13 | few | TGTGCCAGCAGTGCCGGGACAGGGGATGGCTACACCTTC | CASSAGTGDGYTF
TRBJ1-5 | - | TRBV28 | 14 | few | TGTGCCAGCAGTTTCGCAGGGAACAATCAGCCCCAGCATTTT | CASSFAGNNQPQHF
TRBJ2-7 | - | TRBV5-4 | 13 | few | TGTGCCAGCAGCTTGGACGGCCTCTACGAGCAGTACTTC | CASSLDGLYEQYF
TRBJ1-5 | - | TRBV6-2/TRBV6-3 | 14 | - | TGTGCCAGCAGTTACGACAGGAGCAATCAGCCCCAGCATTTT | CASSYDRSNQPQHF
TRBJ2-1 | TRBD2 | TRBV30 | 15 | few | TGTGCCTGGAGTGTAATAGCGGGGGGCTACAATGAGCAGTTCTTC | CAWSVIAGGYNEQFF
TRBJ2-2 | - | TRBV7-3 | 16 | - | TGTGCCAGCAGCTCATTCCGGCAGGGCCCCACCGGGGAGCTGTTTTTT | CASSSFRQGPTGELFF
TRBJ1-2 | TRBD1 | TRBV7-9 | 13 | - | TGTGCCAGCAGCGAGACAGGGACCAGTGGCTACACCTTC | CASSETGTSGYTF
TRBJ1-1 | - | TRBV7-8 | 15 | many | TGTGCCAGCAGCTCCCGTACAGGGACGATAACTGAAGCTTTCTTT | CASSSRTGTITEAFF
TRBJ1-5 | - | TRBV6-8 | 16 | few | TGTGCCAGCGGGGAAAAACAGGCGCCAGGGCATCAGCCCCAGCATTTT | CASGEKQAPGHQPQHF
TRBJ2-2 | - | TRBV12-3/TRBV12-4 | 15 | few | TGTGCCAGCAGAATCGGGACGTCGAGCAGCGGGGAGCTGTTTTTT | CASRIGTSSSGELFF
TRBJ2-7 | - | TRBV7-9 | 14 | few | TGTGCCAGCAGCCCCGACAGGGAGGCCTACGAGCAGTACTTC | CASSPDREAYEQYF
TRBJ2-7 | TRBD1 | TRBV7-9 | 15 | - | TGTGCCAGCAGCTCCTGGACAGGGTTCTCCTACGAGCAGTACTTC | CASSSWTGFSYEQYF
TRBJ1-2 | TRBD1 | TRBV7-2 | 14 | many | TGTGCCAGCAGCCGCGGACAGGGAGCCTATGGCTACACCTTC | CASSRGQGAYGYTF
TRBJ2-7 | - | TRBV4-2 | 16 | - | TGTGCCAGCAGCCAAGATGGAGAGGTAAGGTGGAACGAGCAGTACTTC | CASSQDGEVRWNEQYF
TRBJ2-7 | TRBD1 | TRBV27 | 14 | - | TGTGCCAGCAGGAACAGGGGGCGCGGGGACGAGCAGTACTTC | CASRNRGRGDEQYF
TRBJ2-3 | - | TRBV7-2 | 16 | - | TGTGCCAGCAGCTTAGCGTGGGGGGCTGGCACAGATACGCAGTATTTT | CASSLAWGAGTDTQYF
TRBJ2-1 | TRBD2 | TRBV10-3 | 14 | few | TGTGCCATCAGTTTCGGGGGGTTACACAATGAGCAGTTCTTC | CAISFGGLHNEQFF
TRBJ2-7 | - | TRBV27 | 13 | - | TGTGCCAGCAGTTTATTCGACAGTTACGAGCAGTACTTC | CASSLFDSYEQYF
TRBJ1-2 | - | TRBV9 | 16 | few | TGTGCCAGCAGCGTAGCTAGGCACGGACCTAACTATGGCTACACCTTC | CASSVARHGPNYGYTF
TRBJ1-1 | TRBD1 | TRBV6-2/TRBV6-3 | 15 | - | TGTGCCAGCTCCGAACGGACAGGGGTGAACACTGAAGCTTTCTTT | CASSERTGVNTEAFF
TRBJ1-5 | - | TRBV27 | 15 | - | TGTGCCAGCGCCTGGATCGCAGCTAGCAATCAGCCCCAGCATTTT | CASAWIAASNQPQHF
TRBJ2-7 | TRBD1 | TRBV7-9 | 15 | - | TGTGCCAGCAGCCGGCCGACAGGGGGGGACTACGAGCAGTACTTC | CASSRPTGGDYEQYF
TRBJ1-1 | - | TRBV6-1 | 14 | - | TGTGCCAGCAGTCCACAGGGCGGGTACACTGAAGCTTTCTTT | CASSPQGGYTEAFF
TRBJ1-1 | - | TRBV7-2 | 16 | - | TGTGCCAGCAGCTTAGCTGAGACGCCTCTCCTCGGGGTAGCTTTCTTT | CASSLAETPLLGVAFF
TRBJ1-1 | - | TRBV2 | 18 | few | TGTGCCAGCAGTTCACCTGGAGGGGATAGACCCGTGAACACTGAAGCTTTCTTT | CASSSPGGDRPVNTEAFF
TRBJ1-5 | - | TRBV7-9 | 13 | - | TGTGCCAGCAGCGCAGGTGGCAATCAGCCCCAGCATTTT | CASSAGGNQPQHF
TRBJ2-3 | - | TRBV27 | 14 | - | TGTGCCAGCAGCCGGGGTAGCACAACAGATACGCAGTATTTT | CASSRGSTTDTQYF
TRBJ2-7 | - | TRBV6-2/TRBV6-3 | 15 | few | TGTGCCAGCAGTTCAGGAGGGGGCGGCTCCTACGAGCAGTACTTC | CASSSGGGGSYEQYF
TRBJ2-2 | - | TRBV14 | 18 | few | TGTGCCAGCAGCCAAGAGGATTGGGACGCATCGAACACCGGGGAGCTGTTTTTT | CASSQEDWDASNTGELFF